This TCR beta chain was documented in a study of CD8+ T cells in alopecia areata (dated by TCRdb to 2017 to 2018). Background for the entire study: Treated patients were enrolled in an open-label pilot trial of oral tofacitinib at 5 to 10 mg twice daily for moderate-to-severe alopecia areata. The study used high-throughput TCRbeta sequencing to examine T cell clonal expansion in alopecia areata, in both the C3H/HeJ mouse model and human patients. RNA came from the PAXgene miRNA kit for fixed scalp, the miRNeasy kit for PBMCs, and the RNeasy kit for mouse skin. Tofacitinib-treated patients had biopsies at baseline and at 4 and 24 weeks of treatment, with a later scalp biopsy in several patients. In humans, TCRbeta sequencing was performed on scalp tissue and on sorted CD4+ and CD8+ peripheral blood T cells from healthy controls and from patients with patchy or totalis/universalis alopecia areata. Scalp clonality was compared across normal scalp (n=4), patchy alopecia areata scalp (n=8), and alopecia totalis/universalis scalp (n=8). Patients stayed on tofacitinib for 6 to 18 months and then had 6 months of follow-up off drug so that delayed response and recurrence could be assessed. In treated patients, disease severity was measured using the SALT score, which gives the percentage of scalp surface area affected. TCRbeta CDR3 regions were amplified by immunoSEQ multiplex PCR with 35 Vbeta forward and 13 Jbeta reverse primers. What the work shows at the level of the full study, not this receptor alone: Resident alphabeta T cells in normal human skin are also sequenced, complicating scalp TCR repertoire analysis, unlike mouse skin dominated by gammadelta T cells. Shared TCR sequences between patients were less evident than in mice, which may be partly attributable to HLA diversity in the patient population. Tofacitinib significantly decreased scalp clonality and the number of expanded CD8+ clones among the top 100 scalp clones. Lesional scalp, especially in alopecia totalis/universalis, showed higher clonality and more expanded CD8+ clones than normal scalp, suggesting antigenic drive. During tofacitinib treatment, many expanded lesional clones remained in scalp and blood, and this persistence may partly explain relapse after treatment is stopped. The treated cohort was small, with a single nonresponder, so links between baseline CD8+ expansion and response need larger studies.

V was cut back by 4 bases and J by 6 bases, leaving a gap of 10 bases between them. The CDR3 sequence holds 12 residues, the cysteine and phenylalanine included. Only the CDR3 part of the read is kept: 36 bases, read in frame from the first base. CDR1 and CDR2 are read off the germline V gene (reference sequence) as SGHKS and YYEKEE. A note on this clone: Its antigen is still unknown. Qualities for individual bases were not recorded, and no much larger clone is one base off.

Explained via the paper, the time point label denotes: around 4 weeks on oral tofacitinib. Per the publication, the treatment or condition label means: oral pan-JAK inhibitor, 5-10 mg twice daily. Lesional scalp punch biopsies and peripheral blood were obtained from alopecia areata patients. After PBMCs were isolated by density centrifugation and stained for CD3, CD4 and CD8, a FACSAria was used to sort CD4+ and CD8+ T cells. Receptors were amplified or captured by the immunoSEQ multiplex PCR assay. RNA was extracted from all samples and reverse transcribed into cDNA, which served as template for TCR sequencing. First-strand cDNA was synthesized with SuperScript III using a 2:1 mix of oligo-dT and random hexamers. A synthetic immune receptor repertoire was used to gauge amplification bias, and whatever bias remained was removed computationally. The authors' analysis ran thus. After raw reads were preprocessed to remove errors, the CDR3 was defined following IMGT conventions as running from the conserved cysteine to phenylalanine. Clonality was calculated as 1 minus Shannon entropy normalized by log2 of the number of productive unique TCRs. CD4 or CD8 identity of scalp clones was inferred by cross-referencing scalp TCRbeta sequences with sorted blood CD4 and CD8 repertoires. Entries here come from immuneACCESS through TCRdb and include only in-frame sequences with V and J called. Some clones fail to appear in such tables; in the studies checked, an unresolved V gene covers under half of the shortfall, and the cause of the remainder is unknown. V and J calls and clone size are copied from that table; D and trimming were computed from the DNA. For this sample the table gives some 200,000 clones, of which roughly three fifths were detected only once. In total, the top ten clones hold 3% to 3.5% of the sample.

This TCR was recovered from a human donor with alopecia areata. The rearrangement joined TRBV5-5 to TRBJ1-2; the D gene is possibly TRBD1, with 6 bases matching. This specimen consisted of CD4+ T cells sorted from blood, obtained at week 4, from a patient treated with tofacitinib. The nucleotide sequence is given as TGTGCCAGCAGCCCCGGGACACATGGCTACACCTTC. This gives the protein CASSPGTHGYTF.